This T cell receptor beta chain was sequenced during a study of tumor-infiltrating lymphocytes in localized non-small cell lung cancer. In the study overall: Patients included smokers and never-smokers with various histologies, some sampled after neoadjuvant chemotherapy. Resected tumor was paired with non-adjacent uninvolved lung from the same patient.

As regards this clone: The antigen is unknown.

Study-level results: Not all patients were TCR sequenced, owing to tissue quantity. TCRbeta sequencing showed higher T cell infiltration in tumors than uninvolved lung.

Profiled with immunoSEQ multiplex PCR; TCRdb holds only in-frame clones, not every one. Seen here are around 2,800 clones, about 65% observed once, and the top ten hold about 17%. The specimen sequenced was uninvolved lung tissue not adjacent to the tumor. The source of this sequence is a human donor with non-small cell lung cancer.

CDR3 in DNA: TGTGCCATCGGGTTTGGGACAGGGGCAACAGATACGCAGTATTTT. It yields the protein CAIGFGTGATDTQYF. The chain combines TRBV10-3 with TRBJ2-3; 10 bases agree with TRBD1. The trim removed 8 bases at V and 3 bases at J, leaving 8 bases unmatched. The CDR3 runs to 15 residues. CDR1 is ENHRY, CDR2 SYGVKD, per germline.